Presented here are 8 T cell receptor beta chains from one specimen sequenced in a study of blood T cell repertoires in COVID-19. Sequenced by immunoSEQ multiplex PCR; TCRdb stores in-frame clones only, minus some. The repertoire consists of about 100,000 clones, with around 85% occurring once and the leading ten covering less than 3.5%. The sample was PBMCs or T cells enriched from blood (not recorded which). These receptors all stem from a woman aged 45 to 65 who had recovered from COVID-19.

The genes are TRBV19 and TRBJ2-7; 10 bases match TRBD1. Germline-derived CDR1 and CDR2 are LNHDA and SQIVND (reference sequence). This CDR3 is 17 amino acids long. V lost 1 base to trimming and J lost 9 bases; unmatched junction nucleotides: 15. CDR3 sequence: CASSIGGELGQGPPQYF. The CDR3 coding sequence is TGTGCCAGTAGTATAGGAGGAGAGCTGGGACAGGGGCCGCCGCAGTACTTC.

The rearrangement uses TRBV10-3 and TRBJ1-4; the D is unclear. The CDR3 covers 12 residues. The V end was cut by 3 bases, the J end by 4 bases, with 3 bases between. Germline V gene sequence: CDR1 ENHRY, CDR2 SYGVKD. The CDR3 sequence is CAISDRNEKLFF. For the CDR3, the DNA is TGTGCCATCAGTGACCGTAATGAAAAACTGTTTTTT.

V and J are TRBV6-1 and TRBJ1-5, with D tentatively TRBD1 (6 bases). Germline values: CDR1 MNHNS, CDR2 SASEGT. Trimming removed 0 bases at V and 6 bases at J, with 9 bases between. The CDR3 spans 14 residues. The DNA of the CDR3 is TGTGCCAGCAGTGAAGCTGGGGGCGGTCAGCCCCAGCATTTT. Protein sequence: CASSEAGGGQPQHF.

This clone was detected a few times. The CDR3 is CASSPTTSLAGELFF. The CDR3, as DNA: TGTGCCAGCAGCCCGACCACTAGTTTGGCCGGGGAGCTGTTTTTT. The chain is built from TRBV7-3 and TRBJ2-2; maybe TRBD2 (5 bases). Germline assignment: CDR1 SGHTA and CDR2 FQGTGA. V lost 5 bases to trimming and J lost 6 bases, with 16 bases between them. The CDR3 sequence is 15 residues long.

This clone showed up just once. V and J are TRBV27 and TRBJ2-3; a possible D gene is TRBD2 (5 bases). The CDR3 length is 14 residues. Germline CDR1 is MNHEY and CDR2 is SMNVEV (reference sequence). V lost 2 bases and J lost 4, with 10 bases in between. CDR3 in DNA: TGTGCCAGCAGTTTAACTGGACTCCCAGATACGCAGTATTTT. This codes for CASSLTGLPDTQYF.

The chain joins TRBV5-1 to TRBJ2-3, with D possibly matching TRBD2 (6 bases). Germline lookup yields CDR1 SGHRS and CDR2 YFSETQ. Trimming left V 4 bases short and J 3 bases short, with 12 bases between. This CDR3 has 14 residues. CDR3 amino acids: CASSRDSGTDTQYF. For the CDR3, the DNA is TGCGCCAGCAGCCGGGACTCAGGGACAGATACGCAGTATTTT.

This clone was recorded once. The rearrangement uses TRBV9 and TRBJ2-1, with 7 nucleotides matching TRBD1. CDR1 is SGDLS, CDR2 YYNGEE, per germline. V was pared by 0 bases and J by 10 bases, with 4 bases of the junction left unmatched. There are 13 residues in the CDR3. The CDR3 region has the DNA TGTGCCAGCAGCGTAGAGACAGGGTTCGAGCAGTTCTTC. Translated, it gives CASSVETGFEQFF. The full variable domain, completed using reference TRBV9 and TRBJ2-1, is DSGVTQTPKHLITATGQRVTLRCSPRSGDLSVYWYQQSLDQGLQFLIQYYNGEERAKGNILERFSAQQFPDLHSELNLSSLELGDSALYFCASSVETGFEQFFGPGTRLTVL.

J is TRBJ2-7 and V is TRBV5-6; 8 bases fit TRBD1. The junction had 5 bases not matched to a gene; V was cut back by 0 bases and J by 3 bases. This CDR3 has 15 amino acids. Germline V CDR1 and CDR2: SGHDT, YYEEEE. As DNA, the CDR3 is TGTGCCAGCAGCTTGGGACCCACAGGGGGCTACGAGCAGTACTTC. Protein product: CASSLGPTGGYEQYF.